This T cell receptor (beta chain) was found in a study of PD-1 blockade in classical Hodgkin lymphoma. Remarks on this clone: The antigen is undetermined.

Study-wide findings and caveats: Patients with a complete response exhibited baseline diversity comparable to newly diagnosed patients. CD4+ TCR diversity climbed significantly by C4D1, unlike CD8+ TCR diversity. Exclusion was applied to patients who started nivolumab under 1 year after ASCT. As was reported, newly diagnosed patients showed lower baseline TCR diversity than healthy donors did.

Relapses following autologous stem cell transplantation were seen in all patients, with brentuximab vedotin exposure varying. Measured with immunoSEQ multiplex PCR; TCRdb has only the in-frame clones, and not every one. The sample holds 45,000 to 50,000 clones, roughly 75% seen once. The sequence came from a human donor with classical Hodgkin lymphoma. The sequencing here drew on peripheral blood mononuclear cells (PBMCs), taken before the second cycle of nivolumab.

CDR3: CATSRDRQIEAFF. CDR3 bases: TGTGCCACCAGCAGAGATCGGCAGATTGAAGCTTTCTTT. This chain connects TRBV15 to TRBJ1-1; D gene unclear. The length of the CDR3 is 13 residues. Germline V gene data show CDR1 as LNHNV and CDR2 as YYDKDF (reference sequence). The V and J ends lost 0 bases and 7 bases respectively, with 9 bases between them. The whole variable domain, filled in from reference TRBV15 and TRBJ1-1, reads DAMVIQNPRYQVTQFGKPVTLSCSQTLNHNVMYWYQQKSSQAPKLLFHYYDKDFNNEADTPDNFQSRRPNTSFCFLDIRSPGLGDTAMYLCATSRDRQIEAFFGQGTRLTVV.